These 7 T cell receptor beta chains share one sample of origin, sequenced in a study of T cell clonality in common variable immunodeficiency. Antigens of these TCRs are unknown. Libraries were prepared by immunoSEQ multiplex PCR; TCRdb keeps only in-frame clonotypes and omits some of them. This sample has about 26,000 clones, each found more than once. Study outcomes and limitations: In common variable immunodeficiency, TCR beta chains reportedly carried fewer deletions and N-nucleotide insertions.

Sequencing used peripheral blood mononuclear cells. These TCRs come from a human donor with common variable immunodeficiency.

As concerns this clone: The CDR3 end lies 3 residues beyond the end of the read and is filled in from the germline J gene. This chain connects TRBV30 to TRBJ1-6; 7 positions match TRBD1. Per the germline V gene, CDR1 is GTSNPN and CDR2 is SVGIG (reference sequence). Losses at the gene ends were 3 bases for V and 7 bases for J; bases not matched to a gene: 6. CDR3 length: 14 amino acids. The sequenced CDR3 bases are TGTGCCTGGAGGGCCAGGGGGGACAATTCACCC. Its translation: CAWRARGDNSP. The complete CDR3 protein is CAWRARGDNSPLHF.

This clone was observed a handful of times. With the read ending 3 residues before the CDR3 end, the germline J gene is used to fill in that end. The J gene is TRBJ1-1, the V gene TRBV6-1; a possible D gene is TRBD1 (6 bases). The germline V and J ends were trimmed by 1 base and 4 bases, with 16 bases remaining between them. CDR3 size: 16 residues. Germline values: CDR1 MNHNS, CDR2 SASEGT. CDR3 DNA (partial): TGTGCCAGCAGTGAAGGGACAGTTCGGATTGGCACTGAA. As protein: CASSEGTVRIGTE. The whole CDR3 sequence is CASSEGTVRIGTEAFF.

This clone has ten or more counts. The CDR3 end lies 3 residues beyond the end of the read and is filled in from the germline J gene. The genes are TRBV2 and TRBJ1-2, with 7 bases identical to TRBD1. There are 14 residues in the CDR3. After removal of 5 bases from V and 4 bases from J, the junction contained 7 bases not matched to a gene. In germline, CDR1 is SNHLY, CDR2 FYNNEI. Partial CDR3 DNA: TGTGCCAGCAGTCGTCGGGACAGCGTCTATGGC. Its protein is CASSRRDSVYG. The CDR3, in full, reads CASSRRDSVYGYTF.

This clone was picked up many times. At one end, the junction sequence differs from germline, possibly due to a read error. The sequenced fragment ends 3 residues before the CDR3 boundary, so the rest is inferred from the germline J gene. The V call is TRBV5-4, the J call TRBJ1-1; D might be TRBD1 (6 bases). The CDR3 contains 13 residues. CDR1 SGHNT and CDR2 YYREEE come from the germline V gene (reference sequence). The CDR3 bases that were read are TGTGCCAGCAGCTTGGCCCCAGGGGCTGAG. It is translated as CASSLAPGAE. The full CDR3 is CASSLAPGAEAFF.

This clone was counted ten times or more. The CDR3 bases that were read are TGCAGTGCTGAAAGCGGGAGGGCCTCCAATGAG. Translating it yields CSAESGRASNE. The full-length CDR3 reads as CSAESGRASNEQFF. The chain is built from TRBV20-1 and TRBJ2-1; TRBD2 aligns across 10 bases. From the germline J gene comes the end of the CDR3, since the read stops 3 residues before it. The ends lost 5 bases at V and 6 bases at J; junction bases unmatched: 7. The CDR3 is 14 residues long. Germline lookup yields CDR1 DFQATT and CDR2 SNEGSKA (reference sequence).

This clone was observed a handful of times. The read finishes 3 residues shy of the CDR3 end, and the germline J gene is used to complete it. The chain uses TRBV20-1 and TRBJ2-1; 8 bases line up with TRBD2. The CDR3 has 18 residues. V was pared by 4 bases and J by 7 bases, with 21 bases of the junction left unmatched. Per germline, CDR1 DFQATT and CDR2 SNEGSKA (reference sequence). The covered CDR3 bases are TGCAGTGCTACGAGCCAGAAGCGGAGCGGGCGCGGGGGGAATGAG. Protein sequence: CSATSQKRSGRGGNE. The whole CDR3 sequence reads CSATSQKRSGRGGNEQFF.

In this sample, this clone turned up many times. The sequenced fragment ends 3 residues before the CDR3 boundary, so the rest is inferred from the germline J gene. The chain employs TRBV2 and TRBJ2-2; 7 bases are shared with TRBD1. This CDR3 has 14 amino acids. V was clipped by 7 bases and J by 4 bases; unmatched bases: 6. Germline-derived CDR1 and CDR2 are SNHLY and FYNNEI. The CDR3 is CASTDRVVTGELFF. Incomplete CDR3 DNA: TGTGCCAGCACCGACAGGGTGGTCACCGGGGAG.